Following are 14 T cell receptor beta chains from one sample sequenced in a study of cytomegalovirus exposure and HLA in healthy donors. Primers: 60 Vbeta forward and 13 Jbeta reverse. Only in-frame clones appear in the TCRdb table, and some are missing; sequencing was by immunoSEQ multiplex PCR. The table records around 110,000 clones, roughly 70% of them present only once. Material for sequencing was PBMCs. The receptors stem from a man aged 25 to 45 in good health and CMV-seropositive.

This chain connects TRBV7-8 to TRBJ2-5, with D perhaps matching TRBD1 (6 bases). The CDR3 is 16 residues long. Germline lookup yields CDR1 SGHVS and CDR2 FQNEAQ. With 0 bases removed from V and 5 bases from J, the gap between germline ends came to 16 bases. The CDR3 loop reads CASSLASAGVVETQYF. CDR3 bases: TGTGCCAGCAGCTTAGCATCGGCAGGGGTGGTGGAGACCCAGTACTTC.

V gene TRBV9 combines with J gene TRBJ2-7; TRBD2 matches at 7 bases. CDR3 length: 16 amino acids. Unmatched junction bases numbered 11, after V lost 0 bases and J lost 5 bases. In germline, CDR1 is SGDLS, CDR2 YYNGEE. CDR3 in amino acids: CASSVVSRERLHEQYV. CDR3 in DNA: TGTGCCAGCAGCGTAGTGTCGCGGGAGCGGCTACACGAGCAGTACGTC.

This clone was detected only a few times. V usage is TRBV9 and J usage is TRBJ1-4; D is unresolved. CDR1 and CDR2 (germline): SGDLS, YYNGEE. The V and J ends lost 0 bases and 3 bases respectively, with 6 bases between them. The CDR3 is 14 residues long. The CDR3 is CASSVGAANEKLFF. CDR3 DNA: TGTGCCAGCAGCGTAGGAGCGGCTAATGAAAAACTGTTTTTT. Supplemented by reference TRBV9 and TRBJ1-4, the full variable domain reads DSGVTQTPKHLITATGQRVTLRCSPRSGDLSVYWYQQSLDQGLQFLIQYYNGEERAKGNILERFSAQQFPDLHSELNLSSLELGDSALYFCASSVGAANEKLFFGSGTQLSVL.

The V and J genes are TRBV27 and TRBJ2-1; TRBD2 matches at 7 bases. Germline-derived CDR1 and CDR2 are MNHEY and SMNVEV (reference sequence). Trimming at V came to 3 bases and at J to 2 bases, leaving 7 bases not matched to a gene. The CDR3 is made up of 16 amino acids. Here the CDR3 DNA reads TGTGCCAGCAGTTTTAACCGACTAGCAGCCTACAATGAGCAGTTCTTC. Translating it yields CASSFNRLAAYNEQFF.

The chain links TRBV25-1 to TRBJ2-3, with a weak D call TRBD1 (8 bases). Trimming pared 0 bases from V and 7 bases from J, leaving 17 bases between. The CDR3 length is 16 residues. Germline V CDR1 and CDR2: MGHDK, SYGVNS. The CDR3 protein is CASSEYFTGGVNTQYF. CDR3 nucleotides: TGTGCCAGCAGTGAATATTTCACAGGGGGGGTGAATACGCAGTATTTT.

This clone was observed a handful of times. The V call is TRBV7-2, the J call TRBJ2-5; D is perhaps TRBD2 (5 bases). This CDR3 is 14 amino acids long. V shed 1 base and J shed 3 bases, with 9 bases lying between them. Per the germline V gene, CDR1 is SGHTA and CDR2 is FQGNSA. This CDR3 is CASSLGSGEETQYF. CDR3 coding DNA: TGTGCCAGCAGCTTAGGCTCCGGGGAAGAGACCCAGTACTTC.

This clone was seen just once. At one boundary the junction diverges from the germline segment, which might be a read error. V is TRBV28 and J is TRBJ2-2; 10 nucleotides agree with TRBD1. Looked up from germline, CDR1 is MDHEN and CDR2 is SYDVKM. This CDR3 region has 16 residues. The CDR3 DNA is TGTGCCGGCAGTTTGAGGACAGGGGGGAACACCGGGGAGCTGTTTTTT. Translating gives CAGSLRTGGNTGELFF.

This clone was detected only a few times. V gene TRBV5-8 combines with J gene TRBJ2-1, with D possibly matching TRBD2 (5 bases). Trimming stripped 4 bases from V and 4 bases from J, with 15 bases between. This CDR3 region has 15 residues. Looked up from germline, CDR1 is SGHTS and CDR2 is YDEGEE. The CDR3: CASSRGSTTYNEQFF. The CDR3 nucleotides are TGTGCCAGCAGCCGAGGGTCCACGACGTACAATGAGCAGTTCTTC.

This rearrangement joins TRBV5-1 to TRBJ1-2; 8 nucleotides align to TRBD1. The CDR3 has 14 residues. The V gene end was trimmed by 4 bases and the J gene end by 8 bases; junction bases not matched to a gene: 10. Per the germline V gene, CDR1 is SGHRS and CDR2 is YFSETQ. The CDR3 spells CASSVRQGKGGYTF. CDR3 nucleotide sequence: TGCGCCAGCAGCGTACGACAGGGGAAAGGAGGCTACACCTTC.

The chain joins TRBV6-1 to TRBJ1-5; D unresolved. With 3 bases removed from V and 2 bases from J, the gap between germline ends came to 11 bases. This CDR3 comprises 15 residues. CDR1 and CDR2 (germline): MNHNS, SASEGT. CDR3 residues: CASSEEGRGNQPQHF. CDR3 DNA: TGTGCCAGCAGTGAGGAGGGTAGGGGCAATCAGCCCCAGCATTTT.

This clone occurred a few times. The V and J genes are TRBV5-8 and TRBJ1-5; D is undetermined. The V gene lost 0 bases and the J gene lost 4 bases, with 14 bases spanning the gap. The germline V gene has CDR1 SGHTS and CDR2 YDEGEE. This CDR3 is 16 amino acids long. CDR3 coding DNA: TGTGCCAGCAGCTTGGCTTGGTCAGGAGGGAATCAGCCCCAGCATTTT. Its protein is CASSLAWSGGNQPQHF.

The rearrangement links TRBV9 to TRBJ1-2; 8 positions agree with TRBD1. The germline V gene has CDR1 SGDLS and CDR2 YYNGEE. The J segment lost 7 bases and the V segment lost 0 bases, leaving 8 bases of the junction unmatched. The length of the CDR3 is 15 residues. For the CDR3, the DNA is TGTGCCAGCAGCGTAGGTGACAGGGGAATGGTTGGCTACACCTTC. It codes for CASSVGDRGMVGYTF.

Only a few counts were recorded for this clone. CDR3 bases: TGTGCCAGCCGAGGGCAGGGGGCTACTGGGGCCAACGTCCTGACTTTC. It codes for CASRGQGATGANVLTF. The V call is TRBV2, the J call TRBJ2-6; 8 nucleotides align to TRBD1. The CDR3 totals 16 residues. With V trimmed by 8 bases and J by 2 bases, 8 bases remained unmatched. Germline CDR1 reads SNHLY; CDR2 reads FYNNEI.

V usage is TRBV7-2 and J usage is TRBJ2-7, with 9 bases that match TRBD1. After removal of 3 bases from V and 3 bases from J, the junction contained 3 bases not matched to a gene. CDR1 SGHTA and CDR2 FQGNSA come from the germline V gene. The CDR3 is 14 amino acids. The CDR3 region is CASSFGQGFYEQYV. CDR3 coding DNA: TGTGCCAGCAGCTTCGGACAGGGGTTCTACGAGCAGTACGTC.